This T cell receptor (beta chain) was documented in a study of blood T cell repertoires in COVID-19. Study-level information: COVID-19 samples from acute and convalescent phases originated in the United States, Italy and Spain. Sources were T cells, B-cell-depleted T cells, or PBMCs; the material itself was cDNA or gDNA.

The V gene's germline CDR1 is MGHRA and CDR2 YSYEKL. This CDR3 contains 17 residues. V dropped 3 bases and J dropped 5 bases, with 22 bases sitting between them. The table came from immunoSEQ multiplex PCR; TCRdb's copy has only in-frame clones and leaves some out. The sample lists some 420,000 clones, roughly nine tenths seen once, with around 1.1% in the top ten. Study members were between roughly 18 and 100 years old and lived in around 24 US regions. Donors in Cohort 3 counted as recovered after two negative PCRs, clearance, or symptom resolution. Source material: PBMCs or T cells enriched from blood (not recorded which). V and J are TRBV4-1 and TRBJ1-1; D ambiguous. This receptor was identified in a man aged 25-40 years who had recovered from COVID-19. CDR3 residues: CASSHHIGQEGETEAFF. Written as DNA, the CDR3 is TGCGCCAGCAGCCACCACATTGGGCAGGAGGGAGAGACTGAAGCTTTCTTT.